The entry below gives a single T cell receptor (beta chain) sequence along with its context. Original processing methods: Estimates of nucleated cell counts were drawn from the amplification of reference gene primers. Produced via immunoSEQ multiplex PCR; TCRdb's table is partial and in-frame only. That table supplies the V and J calls and clone size; D and trimming were determined from the DNA. This table has approximately 270,000 clones, 70% to 90% appearing once. The germline V gene encodes CDR1 MDHEN and CDR2 SYDVKM. The CDR3 length is 17 residues. V lost 2 bases and J lost 0, with 11 bases in between. This entry comes from a study of blood T cell repertoires in COVID-19. Study-wide background: Both acute and convalescent COVID-19 samples were obtained from the United States, Italy and Spain. Sample material is recorded as cDNA or gDNA derived from T cells, B-cell-depleted T cells, or PBMCs.

The clonotype originates from a man between 18 and 35 years old with active or convalescent COVID-19. The V call is TRBV28, the J call TRBJ1-6; D not certain. What was sequenced was peripheral blood. Here the CDR3 DNA reads TGTGCCAGCAGTTTACCCCTGGGAGTCTCCTATAATTCACCCCTCCACTTT. It encodes CASSLPLGVSYNSPLHF.